The rows below give T cell receptor beta chains drawn from one sample of a study of T-cell memory formation after mild COVID-19. TCRdb re-derived calls from the 5' RACE reads in MiXCR, one entry per CDR3 protein. The sample carries 240,000 or so distinct CDR3 sequences, roughly a tenth recorded once. Sequencing was done on a sample of PBMCs or a T cell subset sorted from them (not recorded which). The receptors shown here come from a man between 18 and 29 years old who had mild COVID-19 (a few samples of this study predate the infection). Cell type and time point are not known. The CDR3 runs from the conserved cysteine through the conserved F or W. D genes are given only for firm matches. Rows give clone size only sometimes, using once, few, many, or a class for an expanded clone.

clone size: few; V gene: TRBV12-3/TRBV12-4; D gene: -; J gene: TRBJ1-4; CDR3 DNA: TGTGCCAGCAGAGTCGGGGGCGAAGGGGGTTATGAAAAACTGTTTTTT; CDR3 protein: CASRVGGEGGYEKLFF
clone size: -; V gene: TRBV5-1; D gene: -; J gene: TRBJ2-3; CDR3 DNA: TGCGCCAGCAGCTTGGTTTTGGGGACCACAGATACGCAGTATTTT; CDR3 protein: CASSLVLGTTDTQYF
clone size: few; V gene: TRBV7-6; D gene: -; J gene: TRBJ2-7; CDR3 DNA: TGTGCCAGCAGCTTGGACTTAAGCTCCTACGAGCAGTACTTC; CDR3 protein: CASSLDLSSYEQYF
clone size: few; V gene: TRBV4-1; D gene: -; J gene: TRBJ2-3; CDR3 DNA: TGCGCCAGCAGCCAAGGGGTATTGAGGGGCACAGATACGCAGTATTTT; CDR3 protein: CASSQGVLRGTDTQYF
clone size: -; V gene: TRBV24-1; D gene: TRBD1; J gene: TRBJ1-1; CDR3 DNA: TGTGCCACCAGTGACTATGGGACAGGGGAAGCTTTCTTT; CDR3 protein: CATSDYGTGEAFF
clone size: few; V gene: TRBV4-3; D gene: -; J gene: TRBJ2-3; CDR3 DNA: TGCGCCAGCAGCCAAGATCTAGGTCGGTCAGATACGCAGTATTTT; CDR3 protein: CASSQDLGRSDTQYF
clone size: many; V gene: TRBV7-6; D gene: -; J gene: TRBJ2-2; CDR3 DNA: TGTGCCAGCAGCTTAGAAGCGAACACCGGGGAGCTGTTTTTT; CDR3 protein: CASSLEANTGELFF
clone size: -; V gene: TRBV7-2; D gene: TRBD2; J gene: TRBJ2-1; CDR3 DNA: TGTGCCAGCAGCCTCACTAGCGGGGGGGTAAGGGAGCAGTTCTTC; CDR3 protein: CASSLTSGGVREQFF
clone size: -; V gene: TRBV5-8; D gene: TRBD1; J gene: TRBJ2-5; CDR3 DNA: TGTGCCAGCAGCTTCAAGGGGACAGCAGCAACCCAGTACTTC; CDR3 protein: CASSFKGTAATQYF
clone size: -; V gene: TRBV7-8; D gene: -; J gene: TRBJ1-5; CDR3 DNA: TGTGCCAGCAGCTTAGTTAGGCACCAAGTCGATCAGCCCCAGCATTTT; CDR3 protein: CASSLVRHQVDQPQHF
clone size: many; V gene: TRBV27; D gene: TRBD1; J gene: TRBJ2-7; CDR3 DNA: TGTGCCAGCAGTTTGGGGACAGGGGCCTACGAGCAGTACTTC; CDR3 protein: CASSLGTGAYEQYF
clone size: many; V gene: TRBV12-3/TRBV12-4; D gene: -; J gene: TRBJ2-3; CDR3 DNA: TGTGCCAGCGCCTCTTTGGGCACAGATACGCAGTATTTT; CDR3 protein: CASASLGTDTQYF
clone size: few; V gene: TRBV4-3; D gene: TRBD2; J gene: TRBJ2-5; CDR3 DNA: TGCGCCAGCAGCCAAGCCCCGACTAGCGGAGAGACCCAGTACTTC; CDR3 protein: CASSQAPTSGETQYF
clone size: -; V gene: TRBV7-2; D gene: -; J gene: TRBJ1-4; CDR3 DNA: TGTGCCAGCAGCTGGAACGGTGCAACTAATGAAAAACTGTTTTTT; CDR3 protein: CASSWNGATNEKLFF
clone size: many; V gene: TRBV5-1; D gene: -; J gene: TRBJ2-5; CDR3 DNA: TGCGCCAGCAGCTTTTCTAGGACCCAAGAGACCCAGTACTTC; CDR3 protein: CASSFSRTQETQYF
clone size: few; V gene: TRBV27; D gene: -; J gene: TRBJ2-7; CDR3 DNA: TGTGCCAGCAGTTTCTCCGTCCTTAGCTCCTACGAGCAGTACTTC; CDR3 protein: CASSFSVLSSYEQYF
clone size: -; V gene: TRBV10-3; D gene: -; J gene: TRBJ1-2; CDR3 DNA: TGTGCCATCACCGAGCAGGGGACGGGACACTATGGCTACACCTTC; CDR3 protein: CAITEQGTGHYGYTF
clone size: many; V gene: TRBV27; D gene: -; J gene: TRBJ2-7; CDR3 DNA: TGTGCCAGCAGTTTGTCCCTGAGGGGGGGCATTAGATCGGGCGAGCAGTACTTC; CDR3 protein: CASSLSLRGGIRSGEQYF